This TCR beta chain was documented in a study of neurological immune-mediated disorders. The yield of each sequencing run was over 170 million TCR-beta sequences from 15-18 subjects. From the 5' RACE reads, TCRdb called clonotypes with MiXCR, one entry per CDR3 protein. The sample contains tens of thousands of distinct CDR3 sequences, 10% to 15% of which appear only once. V gave up 0 bases and J gave up 2 bases, with 8 bases separating them. Per germline, CDR1 SGHKS and CDR2 YYEKEE (reference sequence). The CDR3 extends over 14 amino acids. Input material: PBMCs. The source of this sequence is a woman in her fifties or sixties with HTLV-1-associated myelopathy (HAM/TSP). The chain combines TRBV5-5 with TRBJ2-5; D gene uncertain. The CDR3 DNA is TGTGCCAGCAGCTTGGAGCTAGGTCAAGAGACCCAGTACTTC. Translation gives CASSLELGQETQYF.